The clone carrying this T cell receptor beta chain was picked up a small number of times. This entry belongs to a study of cytomegalovirus exposure and HLA in healthy donors. In the PCR, 60 Vbeta and 13 Jbeta primers were used. The table came from immunoSEQ multiplex PCR; TCRdb's copy has only in-frame clones and leaves some out. This sample has 30,000 to 40,000 clones, with 60% to 80% found just once. CDR3 length: 12 amino acids. Germline V gene lookup returns CDR1 SQVTM and CDR2 ANQGSEA. V was pared by 7 bases and J by 3 bases, with 5 bases of the junction left unmatched. The clonotype was recovered from a woman aged 25 to 39 in good health and CMV-seropositive. The sequenced sample was PBMCs. The chain combines TRBV29-1 with TRBJ1-1; 7 nucleotides match TRBD1. The CDR3 region is CSGRQGHTEAFF. The CDR3 coding sequence is TGCAGCGGCCGACAGGGACACACTGAAGCTTTCTTT.